Below, 26 T cell receptor beta chains from the same sample are listed, as sequenced in a study of cytomegalovirus exposure and HLA in healthy donors. PCR used 60 Vbeta primers and 13 Jbeta primers. Only in-frame clones appear in the TCRdb table, and some are missing; sequencing was by immunoSEQ multiplex PCR. This table has around 130,000 clones, over 75% appearing once. The specimen sequenced was PBMCs. The receptors were gathered from a young man in good health and CMV-seronegative.

V and J are TRBV10-2 and TRBJ1-2; no clear D gene. Germline loops: CDR1 WSHSY, CDR2 SAAADI. The CDR3 is made up of 14 amino acids. V was shortened by 0 bases and J by 8 bases, with 13 bases between the two germline ends. The CDR3 DNA is TGCGCCAGCAGTGAGTCAGTATCATCTAGAGGCTACACCTTC. Its protein is CASSESVSSRGYTF.

V is TRBV2 and J is TRBJ2-5; D possibly corresponds to TRBD2 (5 bases). CDR3 size: 11 residues. Trimming removed 10 bases from V and 5 bases from J, with 11 bases in between. The germline gives CDR1 SNHLY, CDR2 FYNNEI. For the CDR3, the DNA is TGTGCCACCCGAGGGTACGAGACCCAGTACTTC. Translated: CATRGYETQYF.

The V gene is TRBV30, the J gene TRBJ1-1, with D unclear. The germline gives CDR1 GTSNPN, CDR2 SVGIG (reference sequence). V lost 3 bases to trimming and J lost 7 bases, with 9 bases between them. This CDR3 spans 11 amino acids. The CDR3 region is CAWRLDGEAFF. The DNA for the CDR3 is TGTGCCTGGAGGCTAGACGGTGAAGCTTTCTTT.

The genes are TRBV7-2 and TRBJ1-2, with 8 bases fitting TRBD1. Germline V gives CDR1 SGHTA, CDR2 FQGNSA. This CDR3 is built from 14 residues. V was pared by 5 bases and J by 5 bases, with 7 bases of the junction left unmatched. CDR3 in DNA: TGTGCCAGCAGCCCCCGACAGGGGCTTTATGGCTACACCTTC. This codes for CASSPRQGLYGYTF. Supplemented by reference TRBV7-2 and TRBJ1-2, the full variable domain reads GAGVSQSPSNKVTEKGKDVELRCDPISGHTALYWYRQSLGQGLEFLIYFQGNSAPDKSGLPSDRFSAERTGGSVSTLTIQRTQQEDSAVYLCASSPRQGLYGYTFGSGTRLTVV.

This chain joins TRBV14 and TRBJ2-1; 7 bases line up with TRBD2. The germline V gene has CDR1 SGHDN and CDR2 FVKESK. The CDR3 totals 14 residues. V was clipped by 2 bases and J by 7 bases; unmatched bases: 5. The CDR3: CASSQRLALNEQFF. In DNA, the CDR3 is TGTGCCAGCAGCCAACGACTAGCCTTAAATGAGCAGTTCTTC.

The V gene is TRBV4-1, the J gene TRBJ1-5; D is possibly TRBD1 (6 bases). In germline, CDR1 is MGHRA, CDR2 YSYEKL. V was shortened by 0 bases and J by 4 bases, with 16 bases between the two germline ends. The CDR3 loop spans 17 amino acids. The CDR3 nucleotides read TGCGCCAGCAGCCAAGATAGTACAGGGAGGGGGAATCAGCCCCAGCATTTT. Residues: CASSQDSTGRGNQPQHF.

The chain joins TRBV6-5 to TRBJ2-3, with unresolved D. The V gene lost 5 bases and the J gene lost 8 bases, with 11 bases spanning the gap. The germline CDR1 and CDR2 sequences are MNHEY and SVGAGI. The CDR3 has 12 residues. As DNA, the CDR3 is TGTGCCAGCAGTCCTAGGAGCGCTACGCAGTATTTT. It is translated as CASSPRSATQYF.

This chain links TRBV10-3 with TRBJ2-7; D is uncertain. The CDR3 has 12 residues. The germline gives CDR1 ENHRY, CDR2 SYGVKD. The V end was cut by 6 bases, the J end by 3 bases, with 9 bases between. CDR3 nucleotide sequence: TGTGCCATCAGCCCGACATTCTACGAGCAGTACTTC. Protein product: CAISPTFYEQYF.

Notes on this clone: One end of the junction varies from germline; a read error may be responsible. The chain is built from TRBV5-6 and TRBJ2-6; 8 bases map to TRBD2. The germline CDR1 and CDR2 sequences are SGHDT and YYEEEE. The CDR3 covers 17 residues. The CDR3: CASSPGGGFTGANGLTF. CDR3 nucleotide sequence: TGTGCCAGCAGCCCGGGCGGGGGGTTCACTGGGGCCAACGGCCTGACTTTC. Drawing the rest from reference TRBV5-6 and TRBJ2-6, the complete variable domain is DAGVTQSPTHLIKTRGQQVTLRCSPKSGHDTVSWYQQALGQGPQFIFQYYEEEERQRGNFPDRFSGHQFPNYSSELNVNALLLGDSALYLCASSPGGGFTGANGLTFGAGSRLTVL.

J is TRBJ1-3 and V is TRBV9, with a tentative D call TRBD1 (6 bases). This CDR3 region has 14 residues. Germline V gene lookup returns CDR1 SGDLS and CDR2 YYNGEE. Deletions cut 4 bases from V and 3 bases from J, with 11 bases between. The chain's CDR3 is CASSPGAVGNTIYF. The CDR3 DNA reads as TGTGCCAGCAGCCCAGGGGCGGTTGGAAACACCATATATTTT.

The V gene is TRBV7-2, the J gene TRBJ2-7; no clear D gene. Germline-derived CDR1 and CDR2 are SGHTA and FQGNSA. The CDR3 contains 11 residues. V lost 5 bases and J 3 bases, leaving 5 bases between the germline ends. CDR3 region: CASSRSYEQYF. The CDR3 DNA is TGTGCCAGCAGCCGGAGCTACGAGCAGTACTTC.

V and J are TRBV4-1 and TRBJ2-2; 7 bases are shared with TRBD2. Trimming at V came to 0 bases and at J to 5 bases, leaving 9 bases not matched to a gene. Germline V lookup: CDR1 MGHRA, CDR2 YSYEKL. The CDR3 is 17 amino acids. The CDR3 bases are TGCGCCAGCAGCCAAGATGTTGGACGGGGGGTGACCGGGGAGCTGTTTTTT. It translates to CASSQDVGRGVTGELFF.

This chain connects TRBV5-1 to TRBJ2-5; 8 nucleotides match TRBD1. The CDR3 is 15 amino acids. CDR1 and CDR2 from the germline V gene are SGHRS and YFSETQ. The V gene end was trimmed by 4 bases and the J gene end by 5 bases; junction bases not matched to a gene: 10. The CDR3 nucleotides are TGCGCCAGCAGCCCCAACACAGGGGGAATGGAGACCCAGTACTTC. The encoded protein is CASSPNTGGMETQYF.

The chain has TRBV5-1 and TRBJ1-1; 7 bases agree with TRBD1. Germline values: CDR1 SGHRS, CDR2 YFSETQ. The CDR3 spans 13 residues. J was trimmed by 1 base and V by 7 bases; bases with no gene match: 4. Here the CDR3 reads CASFRDRNTEAFF. CDR3 DNA sequence: TGCGCCAGCTTTCGGGACAGGAACACTGAAGCTTTCTTT.

This rearrangement joins TRBV27 to TRBJ2-5, with 7 positions matching TRBD1. V lost 2 bases and J lost 3; bases outside the gene matches: 9. The CDR3 has 16 amino acids. CDR1 and CDR2 (germline): MNHEY, SMNVEV (reference sequence). This CDR3 reads CASSLVWTGHEETQYF. The DNA for the CDR3 is TGTGCCAGCAGTTTAGTCTGGACAGGACATGAAGAGACCCAGTACTTC.

The V call is TRBV7-2, the J call TRBJ2-1, with 8 bases that match TRBD2. The CDR3 loop spans 16 amino acids. J gave up 4 bases and V 1 base, and 6 bases lay outside the gene matches. In germline, CDR1 is SGHTA, CDR2 FQGNSA. The CDR3 region is CASSLGGASGYNEQFF. Here the CDR3 DNA reads TGTGCCAGCAGCTTAGGTGGGGCTAGCGGGTACAATGAGCAGTTCTTC.

The V gene is TRBV6-5, the J gene TRBJ2-5; D possibly corresponds to TRBD2 (5 bases). There are 15 residues in the CDR3. Trimming left V 0 bases short and J 7 bases short, with 15 bases between. The germline CDR1 and CDR2 sequences are MNHEY and SVGAGI. CDR3 coding DNA: TGTGCCAGCAGTTACTCGAGGGCCGGTTTGGGGACCCAGTACTTC. Its translation: CASSYSRAGLGTQYF.

The CDR3 spells CASSPGPRGREYF. The CDR3 DNA reads TGTGCCAGCAGTCCCGGGCCGCGGGGGCGAGAGTACTTC. The chain has TRBV27 and TRBJ2-5; possibly TRBD2 for D (7 bases). Germline V gene data show CDR1 as MNHEY and CDR2 as SMNVEV (reference sequence). Trimming cost V 5 bases and J 12 bases, with 19 bases left between them. The CDR3 is 13 amino acids.

The sample holds a few counts of this clone. V usage is TRBV18 and J usage is TRBJ1-1, with D possibly matching TRBD1 (6 bases). The germline gives CDR1 KGHSH, CDR2 LQKENI. The V end was cut by 3 bases, the J end by 1 base, with 12 bases between. CDR3 size: 15 residues. Here the CDR3 reads CASSPERGPNTEAFF. DNA of the CDR3: TGTGCCAGCTCACCGGAGCGGGGGCCGAACACTGAAGCTTTCTTT.

The V call is TRBV5-5, the J call TRBJ1-6, with D unclear. The germline V and J ends were trimmed by 2 bases and 0 bases, with 9 bases remaining between them. Germline V CDR1 and CDR2: SGHKS, YYEKEE (reference sequence). The CDR3 spans 16 residues. The CDR3 coding sequence is TGTGCCAGCAGCTTCCTACGGAGCTCCTATAATTCACCCCTCCACTTT. This codes for CASSFLRSSYNSPLHF.

CDR3 sequence reads: CASSFALDSAQHF. CDR3 coding DNA: TGTGCCAGCAGTTTCGCGCTGGACTCGGCCCAGCATTTT. The chain carries TRBV27 and TRBJ1-5; no definite D call. The germline gives CDR1 MNHEY, CDR2 SMNVEV (reference sequence). This CDR3 is built from 13 residues. Trimming pared 3 bases from V and 11 bases from J, leaving 14 bases between.

The chain has TRBV13 and TRBJ2-7; 9 bases are shared with TRBD2. J lost 2 bases, V lost 3 bases, and 8 bases had no gene match. From germline, CDR1 is PRHDT and CDR2 FYEKMQ (reference sequence). The CDR3 totals 16 residues. As DNA, the CDR3 is TGTGCCAGCAGCTTCGAGGCTAGCGGGGCTCCCTACGAGCAGTACTTC. It translates to CASSFEASGAPYEQYF. Full variable domain (remainder filled in from reference TRBV13 and TRBJ2-7): AAGVIQSPRHLIKEKRETATLKCYPIPRHDTVYWYQQGPGQDPQFLISFYEKMQSDKGSIPDRFSAQQFSDYHSELNMSSLELGDSALYFCASSFEASGAPYEQYFGPGTRLTVT.

This clone has just a few counts. This sequence joins TRBV5-8 and TRBJ1-2; no clear D gene. V lost 4 bases, J lost 4 bases, and 14 bases lay in between. Germline CDR1 is SGHTS and CDR2 is YDEGEE. CDR3 length: 14 residues. The CDR3 bases are TGTGCCAGCAGCGACTCCCCGACGGTCTATGGCTACACCTTC. It yields the protein CASSDSPTVYGYTF. Complete variable domain (other parts from reference TRBV5-8 and TRBJ1-2): EAGVTQSPTHLIKTRGQQATLRCSPISGHTSVYWYQQALGLGLQFLLWYDEGEERNRGNFPPRFSGRQFPNYSSELNVNALELEDSALYLCASSDSPTVYGYTFGSGTRLTVV.

This clone appeared once. The V call is TRBV19, the J call TRBJ2-1; the match to TRBD1 covers 7 bases. Losses at the gene ends were 6 bases for V and 5 bases for J; bases not matched to a gene: 13. Germline V gene data show CDR1 as LNHDA and CDR2 as SQIVND (reference sequence). The CDR3 spans 16 residues. CDR3 DNA: TGTGCCAGTAGACCCCCCCCAGGGGGAGTAAACAATGAGCAGTTCTTC. Amino acid sequence: CASRPPPGGVNNEQFF.

The chain carries TRBV28 and TRBJ1-5; TRBD1 matches 7 bases. This CDR3 has 18 residues. Losses at the gene ends were 3 bases for V and 2 bases for J; bases not matched to a gene: 13. Germline CDR1 reads MDHEN; CDR2 reads SYDVKM. CDR3 amino acids: CASSFFKTGMNRNQPQHF. CDR3 nucleotides: TGTGCCAGCAGTTTCTTCAAGACAGGGATGAACCGCAATCAGCCCCAGCATTTT.

This clone was seen only a few times. The V call is TRBV5-1, the J call TRBJ1-1; D may be TRBD1 (6 bases). CDR3 size: 13 residues. Trimming stripped 5 bases from V and 0 bases from J, with 8 bases between. The germline V gene has CDR1 SGHRS and CDR2 YFSETQ. The CDR3: CASRGDMNTEAFF. Here the CDR3 DNA reads TGCGCCAGCAGGGGGGACATGAACACTGAAGCTTTCTTT.